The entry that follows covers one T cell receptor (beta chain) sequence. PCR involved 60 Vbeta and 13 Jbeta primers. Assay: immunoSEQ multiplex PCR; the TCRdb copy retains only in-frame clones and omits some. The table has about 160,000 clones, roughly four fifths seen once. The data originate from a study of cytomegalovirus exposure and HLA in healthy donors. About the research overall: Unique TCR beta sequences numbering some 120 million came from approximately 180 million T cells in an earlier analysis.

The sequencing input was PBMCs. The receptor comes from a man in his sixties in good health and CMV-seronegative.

This CDR3 reads CASRRGANTGELFF. CDR3 sequence (DNA): TGTGCCAGCAGGCGGGGCGCGAACACCGGGGAGCTGTTTTTT. V is TRBV6-5 and J is TRBJ2-2, with D perhaps TRBD2 (6 bases). With 6 bases removed from V and 0 bases from J, the gap between germline ends came to 8 bases. This CDR3 contains 14 residues. Germline V CDR1 and CDR2: MNHEY, SVGAGI.